One sample yielded the 29 T cell receptor beta chains listed below, sequenced in a study of cytomegalovirus exposure and HLA in healthy donors. It was with 60 Vbeta and 13 Jbeta primers that the PCR ran. Sequenced by immunoSEQ multiplex PCR; TCRdb stores in-frame clones only, minus some. This sample has about 95,000 clones; 81% occur once, and the top ten carry approximately 4%. The specimen sequenced was PBMCs. These receptors came from a woman in her 70s in good health and CMV-seropositive.

The V and J genes are TRBV11-2 and TRBJ1-2, with a possible D match to TRBD1 (5 bases). The V gene lost 8 bases and the J gene lost 6 bases, with 13 bases spanning the gap. The CDR3 length is 12 residues. Per the germline V gene, CDR1 is SGHAT and CDR2 is FQNNGV. The CDR3 DNA reads TGTGCCAGCTCCTCGGAGGGGAATGGCTACACCTTC. Residues: CASSSEGNGYTF.

This clone was seen a handful of times. At one boundary the junction diverges from the germline segment, which might be a read error. The rearrangement links TRBV7-7 to TRBJ2-1; 14 bases line up with TRBD2. The CDR3 sequence is 16 residues long. Germline loops: CDR1 SSHAT, CDR2 FNYEAQ (reference sequence). CDR3 protein: CASSPRLAGGPNEQFF. CDR3 nucleotide sequence: TGTGCTAGCAGCCCTCGACTAGCGGGAGGGCCGAATGAGCAGTTCTTC.

The rearrangement joins TRBV10-1 to TRBJ1-5; 8 positions agree with TRBD1. Germline lookup yields CDR1 WNHNN and CDR2 SYGVQD (reference sequence). After removal of 7 bases from V and 0 bases from J, the junction contained 11 bases not matched to a gene. The CDR3 sequence is 17 residues long. CDR3 loop: CASTDGQGLVSNQPQHF. DNA for the CDR3: TGCGCCAGCACCGACGGACAGGGCCTGGTTAGCAATCAGCCCCAGCATTTT.

The rearrangement joins TRBV18 to TRBJ1-2, with a tentative D call TRBD1 (5 bases). Per the germline V gene, CDR1 is KGHSH and CDR2 is LQKENI. Between the trimmed V and J ends, which lost 8 bases and 6 bases, there was a span of 16 bases. The CDR3 contains 13 residues. The CDR3 DNA follows: TGTGCCAGCGCCGGTGACAGCCACCATGGCTACACCTTC. This sequence encodes CASAGDSHHGYTF.

This clone was observed a single time. The CDR3 loop is CASSQIQGPQETQYF. The CDR3 bases are TGTGCCAGCAGCCAAATTCAGGGGCCTCAAGAGACCCAGTACTTC. The chain combines TRBV4-2 with TRBJ2-5, with a weak D call TRBD1 (6 bases). Per germline, CDR1 LGHNA and CDR2 YNFKEQ. There are 15 residues in the CDR3. V lost 2 bases to trimming and J lost 2 bases, with 12 bases between them.

This sequence joins TRBV11-3 and TRBJ2-2; TRBD2 is a possible D gene (6 bases). The CDR3 is 15 amino acids. Trimming took 5 bases from V and 5 from J, leaving 15 bases between them. In germline, CDR1 is SGHNT, CDR2 YENEEA. The CDR3 nucleotides read TGTGCCAGCAGCCGGGGACTCCCGTTGACCGGGGAGCTGTTTTTT. Translating it yields CASSRGLPLTGELFF.

V gene TRBV2 combines with J gene TRBJ2-1; 8 nucleotides line up with TRBD1. The CDR3 is 15 amino acids. Germline V gives CDR1 SNHLY, CDR2 FYNNEI. Germline trimming cut 7 bases from V and 0 bases from J; bases unmatched to any gene: 5. CDR3 nucleotide sequence: TGTGCCAGCACCGCGGACAGGGCCTCCTACAATGAGCAGTTCTTC. The encoded protein is CASTADRASYNEQFF.

This clone was seen once. The V gene is TRBV28, the J gene TRBJ1-1; D is possibly TRBD1 (5 bases). Trimming took 7 bases from V and 5 from J, leaving 20 bases between them. Germline lookup yields CDR1 MDHEN and CDR2 SYDVKM. This CDR3 contains 15 residues. CDR3 sequence (DNA): TGTGCCAGCACCATTGGGGGGGGTTTGAGGACTGAAGCTTTCTTT. Its translation: CASTIGGGLRTEAFF. The full variable domain, completed using reference TRBV28 and TRBJ1-1, is DVKVTQSSRYLVKRTGEKVFLECVQDMDHENMFWYRQDPGLGLRLIYFSYDVKMKEKGDIPEGYSVSREKKERFSLILESASTNQTSMYLCASTIGGGLRTEAFFGQGTRLTVV.

The CDR3 DNA is TGTGCCAGCAGCGCCTCGGGAGGTTGGGTGGAGACCCAGTACTTC. Amino acids: CASSASGGWVETQYF. The chain links TRBV9 to TRBJ2-5; 7 bases line up with TRBD2. Germline values: CDR1 SGDLS, CDR2 YYNGEE. This CDR3 is built from 15 residues. V shed 3 bases, J shed 5 bases, and the junction held 10 bases outside the gene matches.

The chain links TRBV7-2 to TRBJ1-5, with D unclear. Per the germline V gene, CDR1 is SGHTA and CDR2 is FQGNSA. The CDR3 totals 15 residues. V gave up 1 base and J gave up 7 bases, with 14 bases separating them. CDR3 region: CASSLVGEGSQPQHF. The CDR3 DNA reads as TGTGCCAGCAGCTTAGTGGGTGAGGGAAGCCAGCCCCAGCATTTT.

This clone was detected only once. The genes are TRBV5-1 and TRBJ2-5; D is possibly TRBD2 (6 bases). CDR3 length: 15 amino acids. Trimming took 2 bases from V and 1 from J, leaving 12 bases between them. Germline V CDR1 and CDR2: SGHRS, YFSETQ. The DNA of the CDR3 is TGCGCCAGCAGCTTTTATAGCGGAGTCCAAGAGACCCAGTACTTC. Residues: CASSFYSGVQETQYF. The full variable domain, in which reference TRBV5-1 and TRBJ2-5 provide the parts outside the CDR3, is KAGVTQTPRYLIKTRGQQVTLSCSPISGHRSVSWYQQTPGQGLQFLFEYFSETQRNKGNFPGRFSGRQFSNSRSEMNVSTLELGDSALYLCASSFYSGVQETQYFGPGTRLLVL.

The chain is built from TRBV7-5 and TRBJ2-7; TRBD2, the table's D call, was not compared with the DNA. TRBV7-5 counts as a pseudogene. This CDR3 has 10 residues. The CDR3: CARSLIAGAF. CDR3 DNA sequence: TGTGCCAGAAGCTTAATAGCGGGAGCCTTC.

The V and J genes are TRBV2 and TRBJ2-5, with a tentative D call TRBD2 (6 bases). The germline V gene encodes CDR1 SNHLY and CDR2 FYNNEI. The CDR3 is made up of 16 amino acids. Trimming shortened V by 2 bases and J by 9 bases, and 22 bases separated the two germline ends. For the CDR3, the DNA is TGTGCCAGCAGTGAATCGTACCACGGCGGGGTTTTGGCCCAGTACTTC. Translated: CASSESYHGGVLAQYF.

This clone showed up just a few times. V and J are TRBV2 and TRBJ1-1, with TRBD1 identical over 8 bases. This CDR3 has 13 residues. The V gene end was trimmed by 6 bases and the J gene end by 3 bases; junction bases not matched to a gene: 3. Per germline, CDR1 SNHLY and CDR2 FYNNEI. CDR3 residues: CASRETGDTEAFF. The CDR3 DNA reads TGTGCCAGCAGGGAGACAGGGGACACTGAAGCTTTCTTT.

This chain links TRBV21-1 with TRBJ2-1; TRBD1 was called by the table and not checked on the DNA. TRBV21-1 is given as a pseudogene. This CDR3 is 11 amino acids long. CDR3: CASSQDREQFF. DNA of the CDR3: TGTGCCAGCAGCCAAGACAGGGAGCAGTTCTTC.

This chain joins TRBV5-8 and TRBJ2-1; 14 nucleotides align to TRBD2. J was trimmed by 7 bases and V by 0 bases; bases with no gene match: 6. The germline gives CDR1 SGHTS, CDR2 YDEGEE. The CDR3 is 17 residues long. CDR3 residues: CASSLARTSGGRNEQFF. The CDR3 nucleotides read TGTGCCAGCAGCTTGGCCAGGACTAGCGGGGGGAGGAATGAGCAGTTCTTC.

The chain links TRBV30 to TRBJ2-5; tentative D call: TRBD2 (6 bases). The CDR3 extends over 15 amino acids. The V and J ends lost 1 base and 1 base respectively, with 13 bases between them. Per the germline V gene, CDR1 is GTSNPN and CDR2 is SVGIG (reference sequence). The CDR3 sequence: CAWSASPGVQETQYF. In DNA, the CDR3 is TGTGCCTGGAGTGCCTCCCCGGGAGTCCAAGAGACCCAGTACTTC.

This chain joins TRBV5-1 and TRBJ2-1; 7 bases line up with TRBD2. Trimming removed 1 base from V and 7 bases from J; junction bases left unmatched: 8. This CDR3 comprises 15 residues. CDR1 SGHRS and CDR2 YFSETQ come from the germline V gene. The CDR3 nucleotides are TGCGCCAGCAGCTTGTTAGCGGGCCCTGAGAATGAGCAGTTCTTC. Translation: CASSLLAGPENEQFF.

The chain recombines TRBV5-1 with TRBJ2-7, with D possibly matching TRBD1 (6 bases). The V gene's germline CDR1 is SGHRS and CDR2 YFSETQ. The CDR3 covers 12 residues. V lost 6 bases and J 3 bases, leaving 10 bases between the germline ends. The CDR3: CASTGAFYEQYF. The CDR3 nucleotides are TGCGCCAGCACAGGGGCTTTCTACGAGCAGTACTTC.

This clone showed up just a few times. J is TRBJ2-4 and V is TRBV11-3; unclear D gene. The CDR3 has 15 residues. The V and J ends lost 0 bases and 8 bases respectively, with 14 bases between them. The germline V gene has CDR1 SGHNT and CDR2 YENEEA. CDR3 loop: CASSLEFPDRDIQYF. The DNA of the CDR3 is TGTGCCAGCAGCTTAGAATTCCCCGACCGGGACATTCAGTACTTC.

This chain connects TRBV7-9 to TRBJ2-1, with D tentatively TRBD1 (6 bases). This CDR3 contains 15 residues. Germline V gives CDR1 SEHNR, CDR2 FQNEAQ (reference sequence). Trimming took 6 bases from V and 0 from J, leaving 12 bases between them. The CDR3 DNA sequence: TGTGCCAGCAGGAAGAGGGGGAGCTCCTACAATGAGCAGTTCTTC. Amino acid sequence: CASRKRGSSYNEQFF.

V usage is TRBV27 and J usage is TRBJ1-1; D is ambiguous. CDR1 is MNHEY, CDR2 SMNVEV, per germline (reference sequence). CDR3 size: 14 residues. The ends were cut back, 3 bases at V and 1 base at J, with 9 bases in the middle. CDR3 region: CASSLAGKNTEAFF. CDR3 DNA: TGTGCCAGCAGTTTGGCGGGAAAGAACACTGAAGCTTTCTTT.

V usage is TRBV2 and J usage is TRBJ2-7; a possible D gene is TRBD2 (5 bases). The length of the CDR3 is 12 residues. Germline assignment: CDR1 SNHLY and CDR2 FYNNEI. Deletions cut 6 bases from V and 3 bases from J, with 9 bases between. In DNA, the CDR3 is TGTGCCAGCAGGCTACTAGACTACGAGCAGTACTTC. As protein: CASRLLDYEQYF.

The gene calls are TRBV4-2 and TRBJ2-1; 7 bases line up with TRBD2. The CDR3 covers 16 residues. V dropped 0 bases and J dropped 8; count of bases not matched to a gene: 10. CDR1 and CDR2 from the germline V gene are LGHNA and YNFKEQ. The CDR3 loop reads CASSQDNGEGGDEQFF. The CDR3 DNA follows: TGTGCCAGCAGCCAAGATAATGGGGAGGGCGGAGATGAGCAGTTCTTC.

This clone came up a few times. The CDR3 DNA reads TGTGCCAGTAGTAACTACAACGAGCAGTACTTC. Amino acids: CASSNYNEQYF. This chain uses TRBV19 with TRBJ2-7; D remains unclear. This CDR3 contains 11 residues. V lost 4 bases and J 5 bases, leaving 6 bases between the germline ends. Germline V gene lookup returns CDR1 LNHDA and CDR2 SQIVND (reference sequence).

The gene calls are TRBV11-3 and TRBJ1-1, with a possible D match to TRBD1 (6 bases). Germline V gene lookup returns CDR1 SGHNT and CDR2 YENEEA. The V end was cut by 5 bases, the J end by 6 bases, with 10 bases between. The CDR3 extends over 12 amino acids. The CDR3 spells CASSPGQPEAFF. CDR3 nucleotide sequence: TGTGCCAGCAGCCCCGGACAGCCTGAAGCTTTCTTT.

This clone was recorded many times. V usage is TRBV6-1 and J usage is TRBJ2-7, with 7 positions matching TRBD2. CDR1 MNHNS and CDR2 SASEGT come from the germline V gene. This CDR3 is 14 amino acids long. V lost 7 bases and J lost 5; bases outside the gene matches: 11. The DNA of the CDR3 is TGTGCCAGCAAGGAGCTTAGCGGGCGGGACGAGCAGTACTTC. It specifies CASKELSGRDEQYF.

This clone has a handful of counts. This chain uses TRBV6-5 with TRBJ2-7; TRBD2 is a possible D gene (5 bases). The CDR3 loop spans 14 amino acids. Germline V gives CDR1 MNHEY, CDR2 SVGAGI. Trimming took off 0 bases at V and 2 bases at J, with 8 bases between the two ends. The CDR3 DNA follows: TGTGCCAGCAGTTACTCAGGGAGCACCTACGAGCAGTACTTC. Its translation: CASSYSGSTYEQYF.

V and J are TRBV11-3 and TRBJ2-7, with D possibly matching TRBD1 (5 bases). Germline loops: CDR1 SGHNT, CDR2 YENEEA. The CDR3 has 14 residues. V was clipped by 5 bases and J by 2 bases, with 13 bases between them. CDR3 sequence: CASSPGQGPYEQYF. The CDR3, as DNA: TGTGCCAGCAGCCCTGGGCAGGGTCCCTACGAGCAGTACTTC.